A single sample is the source of the 13 T cell receptor beta chains below, sequenced in a study of beta chain features in type 1 diabetes. Isolated RNA was reverse transcribed in full, so expressed TCRB transcripts were sequenced. Sequencing was performed with immunoSEQ multiplex PCR; in TCRdb, only in-frame clones are kept and a portion is missing. The table has 450,000 to 600,000 clones, around 30% seen once. The source material was naive CD4+ T cells from blood. These TCRs come from a man between 18 and 29 years old in good health.

This clone was counted between two and nine times. The CDR3 sequence is CASTFGQLNEKLFF. The CDR3 nucleotides are TGCGCCAGCACTTTCGGACAGCTTAATGAAAAACTGTTTTTT. J is TRBJ1-4 and V is TRBV4-3, with D perhaps matching TRBD1 (6 bases). This CDR3 has 14 amino acids. The V end lost 7 bases, the J end lost 4 bases, and 13 bases lay between the germline ends. The germline V gene encodes CDR1 LGHNA and CDR2 YSLEER.

This clone was seen a handful of times. The rearrangement joins TRBV4-2 to TRBJ2-7; D possibly corresponds to TRBD1 (6 bases). CDR1 LGHNA and CDR2 YNFKEQ come from the germline V gene. The V gene lost 0 bases and the J gene lost 3 bases, with 15 bases spanning the gap. This CDR3 spans 16 amino acids. The DNA of the CDR3 is TGTGCCAGCAGCCAAGATCCAACGACAGGCCACTACGAGCAGTACTTC. It codes for CASSQDPTTGHYEQYF.

This chain uses TRBV18 with TRBJ2-7, with 8 bases aligning to TRBD2. There are 17 residues in the CDR3. Germline V CDR1 and CDR2: KGHSH, LQKENI. Trimming took 2 bases from V and 2 from J; bases not matched to a gene: 11. CDR3 sequence (DNA): TGTGCCAGCTCACCATCTGGGGCGGGAGGAGGCACCTACGAGCAGTACTTC. This gives the protein CASSPSGAGGGTYEQYF.

This clone showed up just once. The V gene is TRBV5-1, the J gene TRBJ2-4; D perhaps matches TRBD2 (5 bases). This CDR3 has 13 amino acids. CDR1 and CDR2 from the germline V gene are SGHRS and YFSETQ. V lost 4 bases and J lost 5, with 10 bases in between. In nucleotides, the CDR3 is TGCGCCAGCAGCCTCACCGGGGAAAACATTCAGTACTTC. Amino acid sequence: CASSLTGENIQYF.

The rearrangement uses TRBV7-8 and TRBJ2-3, with 8 bases fitting TRBD2. Looked up from germline, CDR1 is SGHVS and CDR2 is FQNEAQ. This CDR3 region has 16 residues. V lost 7 bases, J lost 0 bases, and 9 bases stayed unmatched. The CDR3 DNA is TGTGCCAGCACCCACCGGGGGGGTTCTAGCACAGATACGCAGTATTTT. It codes for CASTHRGGSSTDTQYF.

The chain is built from TRBV28 and TRBJ2-5; TRBD1 agrees at 7 bases. CDR3 length: 14 residues. Trimming at V came to 5 bases and at J to 5 bases, leaving 8 bases not matched to a gene. Germline lookup yields CDR1 MDHEN and CDR2 SYDVKM. In DNA, the CDR3 is TGTGCCAGCAGTAAACGACAGGGTGGGGAGACCCAGTACTTC. Its translation is CASSKRQGGETQYF.

The V and J genes are TRBV29-1 and TRBJ2-5; 9 bases align to TRBD1. Germline V lookup: CDR1 SQVTM, CDR2 ANQGSEA. CDR3 length: 13 residues. Trimming removed 7 bases from V and 5 bases from J; junction bases left unmatched: 8. The CDR3 reads CSAIRTGVETQYF. The CDR3 region has the DNA TGCAGCGCTATACGGACAGGGGTGGAGACCCAGTACTTC.

This chain joins TRBV7-2 and TRBJ2-3; 8 bases agree with TRBD2. J gave up 1 base and V 1 base, and 10 bases lay outside the gene matches. The CDR3 consists of 18 residues. Germline CDR1 reads SGHTA; CDR2 reads FQGNSA. This CDR3 reads CASSLVLGGRPGTDTQYF. DNA for the CDR3: TGTGCCAGCAGCTTAGTGTTAGGCGGGAGGCCCGGCACAGATACGCAGTATTTT.

This clone appeared a few times. The V call is TRBV19, the J call TRBJ2-7, with D tentatively TRBD1 (5 bases). CDR3 length: 12 amino acids. V was pared by 5 bases and J by 6 bases, with 11 bases between. The germline gives CDR1 LNHDA, CDR2 SQIVND (reference sequence). The CDR3 coding sequence is TGTGCCAGTAGTTCCCAGGGTATCGAGCAGTACTTC. It encodes CASSSQGIEQYF.

The chain couples TRBV7-8 to TRBJ1-1; a weak D match, TRBD1 (5 bases). Trimming cost V 1 base and J 3 bases, with 6 bases left between them. CDR1 and CDR2 from the germline V gene are SGHVS and FQNEAQ. The CDR3 is made up of 13 amino acids. This CDR3 is CASSLGGDTEAFF. CDR3 DNA sequence: TGTGCCAGCAGCTTAGGAGGGGACACTGAAGCTTTCTTT.

This clone was found a few times. The chain uses TRBV15 and TRBJ2-6; 13 bases fit TRBD2. The CDR3 sequence is 18 residues long. Unmatched junction bases numbered 9, after V lost 6 bases and J lost 4 bases. The germline V gene encodes CDR1 LNHNV and CDR2 YYDKDF (reference sequence). The CDR3 reads CATRSTSGRLPGANVLTF. The DNA of the CDR3 is TGTGCCACCAGGTCGACTAGCGGGAGGCTCCCCGGGGCCAACGTCCTGACTTTC.

This chain uses TRBV30 with TRBJ1-3, with D tentatively TRBD1 (6 bases). From germline, CDR1 is GTSNPN and CDR2 SVGIG (reference sequence). V lost 2 bases and J 4 bases, leaving 18 bases between the germline ends. CDR3 length equals 16 residues. CDR3 residues: CAWSLYRDPPGNTIYF. CDR3 DNA sequence: TGTGCCTGGAGTCTATACAGGGATCCTCCCGGAAACACCATATATTTT.

The table lists this clone with a few counts. V usage is TRBV30 and J usage is TRBJ2-1; the D gene is possibly TRBD2 (5 bases). The germline CDR1 and CDR2 sequences are GTSNPN and SVGIG (reference sequence). V was pared by 1 base and J by 10 bases, with 14 bases between. The CDR3 covers 13 residues. CDR3 residues: CAWSEDSFWEQFF. CDR3 bases: TGTGCCTGGAGTGAGGACTCCTTCTGGGAGCAGTTCTTC.